The source of this TCR beta chain is a study of graft-versus-host responses after intestinal transplantation. Whole-study results and caveats: The presence of high graft-versus-host to host-versus-graft clonal ratios in allografts characterized patients with graft-donor T cell macrochimerism. Some GvH clones were seen earlier in gut or blood, suggesting intestinal origin.

Some clones are missing from TCRdb's copy, which holds only in-frame ones; the method was immunoSEQ multiplex PCR. The sample has 7,000 to 10,000 clones, over 25% seen once. This CDR3 spans 12 amino acids. CDR1 and CDR2 from the germline V gene are SGHNT and YENEEA. V was clipped by 5 bases and J by 7 bases, with 11 bases between them. The authors combined approximately 200,000 CFSE-labeled responder cells with approximately 200,000 irradiated, violet-dye-labeled stimulator cells in plates. The receptor was isolated from a human patient who was an organ donor for intestinal transplantation. The V call is TRBV11-3, the J call TRBJ1-1, with D perhaps matching TRBD1 (6 bases). The input for sequencing was alloreactive CD8+ T cells from a mixed lymphocyte reaction culture, taken before transplantation. Described subset: CFSE-low proliferating T cells sorted from roughly six-day pre-transplant mixed lymphocyte reaction (GvH or HvG direction). CDR3 nucleotides: TGTGCCAGCAGCGAGGACAGTGATGAAGCTTTCTTT. This gives the protein CASSEDSDEAFF.